This note documents a single TCR beta chain sequence. TCRdb itself ran the RT-PCR reads through MiXCR, one entry per CDR3 protein. Of around 6,700 distinct CDR3 sequences listed, about 13% are singletons. This entry comes from a study of patients and donors after allogeneic stem cell transplantation. The CDR3 length is 16 residues. Germline V gives CDR1 SGHAT, CDR2 FQNNGV. The J segment lost 7 bases and the V segment lost 5 bases, leaving 8 bases of the junction unmatched. This TCR came from a human donor who was either an allogeneic HSCT recipient or a stem cell or donor lymphocyte infusion donor (not recorded which). It is not recorded whose cells these are; they may come from a transplant donor. Input material: blood, either unsorted or a sorted T cell fraction (not recorded which). The rearrangement uses TRBV11-2 and TRBJ2-1, with 13 bases fitting TRBD2. The CDR3 here is CASSPAGLAGDNEQFF. The CDR3 region has the DNA TGTGCCAGCAGCCCCGCCGGACTAGCGGGAGATAATGAGCAGTTCTTC.